Reported below is one T cell receptor beta chain. The data stem from a study of T cells after yellow fever vaccination. Study context: With SMART-Seq v4 Ultra Low Input, the fractions containing low cell numbers were prepared.

MiXCR was run by TCRdb on the 5' RACE reads, yielding one entry per CDR3 protein. The table records hundreds of thousands of distinct CDR3 sequences, approximately 13% of them present only once. The input for sequencing was PBMCs, taken on the day of the yellow fever booster vaccination. This receptor was obtained from a man younger than 45 who received the YFV17D yellow fever vaccine.

The CDR3 DNA reads TGTGCCAGCAGCTCGATTACTAGCGGGAGCACAGATACGCAGTATTTT. Protein: CASSSITSGSTDTQYF. This chain connects TRBV7-2 to TRBJ2-3; 9 positions match TRBD2. This CDR3 has 16 amino acids. V shed 4 bases and J 0 bases; nucleotides not matched to a gene: 5. Germline CDR1 SGHTA, CDR2 FQGNSA.